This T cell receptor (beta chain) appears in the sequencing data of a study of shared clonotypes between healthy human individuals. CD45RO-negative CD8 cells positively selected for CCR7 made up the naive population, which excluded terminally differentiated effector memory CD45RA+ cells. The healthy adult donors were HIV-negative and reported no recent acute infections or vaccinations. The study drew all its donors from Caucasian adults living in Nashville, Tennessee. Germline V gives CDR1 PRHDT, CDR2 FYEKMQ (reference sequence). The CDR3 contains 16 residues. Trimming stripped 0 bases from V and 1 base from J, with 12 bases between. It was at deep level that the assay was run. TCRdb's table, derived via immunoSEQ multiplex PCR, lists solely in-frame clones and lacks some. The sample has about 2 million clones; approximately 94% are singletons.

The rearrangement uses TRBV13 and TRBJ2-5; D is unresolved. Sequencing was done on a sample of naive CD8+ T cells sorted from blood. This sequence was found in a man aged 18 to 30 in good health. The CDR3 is CASSLGIQTTQETQYF. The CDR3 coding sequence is TGTGCCAGCAGCTTAGGTATCCAAACCACCCAAGAGACCCAGTACTTC.